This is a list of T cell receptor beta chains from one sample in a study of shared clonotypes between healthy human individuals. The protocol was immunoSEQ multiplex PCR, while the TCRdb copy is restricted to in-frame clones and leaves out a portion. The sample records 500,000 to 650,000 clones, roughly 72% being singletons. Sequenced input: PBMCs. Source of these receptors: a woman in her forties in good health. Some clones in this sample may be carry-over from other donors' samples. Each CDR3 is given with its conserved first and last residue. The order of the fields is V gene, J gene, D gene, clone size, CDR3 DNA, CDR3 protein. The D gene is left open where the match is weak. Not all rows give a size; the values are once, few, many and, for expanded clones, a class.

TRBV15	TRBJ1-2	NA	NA	TGTGCCACCAGCAGAACAGGGTTGGGAGGCTACACCTTC	CATSRTGLGGYTF
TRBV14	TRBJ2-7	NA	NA	TGTGCCAGCAGCGCGGGGAGTGATCCGGGCGGGGAGCAGTACTTC	CASSAGSDPGGEQYF
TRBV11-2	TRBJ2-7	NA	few	TGTGCCAGCAGCTTAGTAGGGCCTTCCTACGAGCAGTACTTC	CASSLVGPSYEQYF
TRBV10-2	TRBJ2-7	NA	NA	TGCGCCAGCAGTGAAACCGACAGGAGCTACTACGAGCAGTACTTC	CASSETDRSYYEQYF
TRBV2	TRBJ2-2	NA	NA	TGTGCCAGCAGTACAAACACCGGGGAGCTGTTTTTT	CASSTNTGELFF
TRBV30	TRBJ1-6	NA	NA	TGTGCCTGGACCAAGAATTCACCCCTCCACTTT	CAWTKNSPLHF
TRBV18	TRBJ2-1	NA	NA	TGTGCCAGCTCACCACCGTCCTACAATGAGCAGTTCTTC	CASSPPSYNEQFF
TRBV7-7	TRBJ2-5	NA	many	TGTGCTAGCAGCTTGATAGGGACCAGGGAAGAGACCCAGTACTTC	CASSLIGTREETQYF
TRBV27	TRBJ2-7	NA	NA	TGTGCCAGCAGTAAAGGGGGGTACGAGCAGTACTTC	CASSKGGYEQYF
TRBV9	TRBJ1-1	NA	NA	TGTGCCAGCAGCAGAAGTGGGGCTGGTCTGCGGATTGAAGCTTTCTTT	CASSRSGAGLRIEAFF
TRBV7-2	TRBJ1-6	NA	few	TGTGCCAGCAGCTTAGCGCAGGATTCACCCCTCCACTTT	CASSLAQDSPLHF
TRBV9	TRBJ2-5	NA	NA	TGTGCCAGCAGCGGTACCGGGACAAACGTAGAACAAGAGACCCAGTACTTC	CASSGTGTNVEQETQYF
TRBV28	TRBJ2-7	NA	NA	TGTGCCAGCAGGAGAGGGGCAGACTACTACGAGCAGTACTTC	CASRRGADYYEQYF
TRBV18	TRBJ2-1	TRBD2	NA	TGTGCCAGCTCATTTAGGCGGGAGTCTGAGCAGTTCTTC	CASSFRRESEQFF
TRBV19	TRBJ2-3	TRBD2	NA	TGTGCCAGTAGTCCCGGACTAGCGGGAGGGGGCACAGATACGCAGTATTTT	CASSPGLAGGGTDTQYF
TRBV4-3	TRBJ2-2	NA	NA	TGCGCCAGCAGCCAAGATCTAACGGGAGCGAACACCGGGGAGCTGTTTTTT	CASSQDLTGANTGELFF
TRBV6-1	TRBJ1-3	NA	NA	TGTGCCAGCAGTGCAGGAGGGCGAGGAAACACCATATATTTT	CASSAGGRGNTIYF
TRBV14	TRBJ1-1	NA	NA	TGTGCCAGCAGCCAAGGCAAGTACACTGAAGCTTTCTTT	CASSQGKYTEAFF
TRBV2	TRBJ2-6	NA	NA	TGTGCCAGCAGAGGGGACTCTGGGGCCAACGTCCTGACTTTC	CASRGDSGANVLTF
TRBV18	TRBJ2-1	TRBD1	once	TGTGCCAGCTCGGGGGACAGGGGTGCGGGTGAGCAGTTCTTC	CASSGDRGAGEQFF
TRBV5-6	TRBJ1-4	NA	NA	TGTGCCAGCAGCTTGGCCGGTCTATCGGCAGAAAAACTGTTTTTT	CASSLAGLSAEKLFF
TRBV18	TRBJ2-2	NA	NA	TGTGCCAGCTCACCGCAGACAGGGAGGGACACCGGGGAGCTGTTTTTT	CASSPQTGRDTGELFF
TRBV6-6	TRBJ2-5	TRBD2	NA	TGTGCCCCGGGGAAGACGGGGGGTAAACAAGAGACCCAGTACTTC	CAPGKTGGKQETQYF
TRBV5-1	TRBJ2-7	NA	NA	TGCGCCAGCTGCCCCACCATGGATTTCGCGTACGAGCAGTACTTC	CASCPTMDFAYEQYF
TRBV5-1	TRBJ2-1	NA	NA	TGCGCCAGCAGCTCCTGGGAGGCCTCCTACAATGAGCAGTTCTTC	CASSSWEASYNEQFF
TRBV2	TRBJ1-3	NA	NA	TGTGCCAGCAGAGTCGACAGCCTCTTTGGGGGAAACACCATATATTTT	CASRVDSLFGGNTIYF
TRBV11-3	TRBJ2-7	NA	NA	TGTGCCAGCAGCTTATCGACGGCCTCCTACGAGCAGTACTTC	CASSLSTASYEQYF
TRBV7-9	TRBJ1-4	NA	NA	TGTGCCAGCAGCTTAGGAAGGGTAAATGAAAAACTGTTTTTT	CASSLGRVNEKLFF
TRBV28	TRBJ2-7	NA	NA	TGTGCCAGCAGTCCAAGCGAATTTAGAAGAAAATACGAGCAGTACTTC	CASSPSEFRRKYEQYF
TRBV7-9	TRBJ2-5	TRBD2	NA	TGTGCCAGCAGCCCCCCTAGCGGAGGAGGGGAAGAGACCCAGTACTTC	CASSPPSGGGEETQYF
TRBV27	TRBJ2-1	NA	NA	TGTGCCAGCAGGAGGAGTGGCTACAATGAGCAGTTCTTC	CASRRSGYNEQFF
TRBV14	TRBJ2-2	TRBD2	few	TGTGCCAGCAGCCGCCGACTAGCGGGAGGGAACACCGGGGAGCTGTTTTTT	CASSRRLAGGNTGELFF
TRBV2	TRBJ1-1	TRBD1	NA	TGTGCCAGCAGCGGACAGGGGTACACTGAAGCTTTCTTT	CASSGQGYTEAFF
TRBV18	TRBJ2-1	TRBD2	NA	TGTGCCAGCTCACCCGGGAGGGGTGAGCAGTTCTTC	CASSPGRGEQFF
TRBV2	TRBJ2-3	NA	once	TGTGCCAGCAGTGAACGTCGGGGGTATGGAGATACGCAGTATTTT	CASSERRGYGDTQYF
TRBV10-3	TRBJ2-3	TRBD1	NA	TGTGCCATCAGTGCGGGACAGGGGACAGATACGCAGTATTTT	CAISAGQGTDTQYF
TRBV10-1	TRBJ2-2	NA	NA	TGCGCCAGCAGTGTCCCATCCACCGGGGAGCTGTTTTTT	CASSVPSTGELFF
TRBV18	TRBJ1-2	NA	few	TGTGCCAGCTCACAGGGGAACCCTGGCTACACCTTC	CASSQGNPGYTF
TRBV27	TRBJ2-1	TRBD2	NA	TGTGCCAGCAGTTGGCGGGAGGGGGATGAGCAGTTCTTC	CASSWREGDEQFF
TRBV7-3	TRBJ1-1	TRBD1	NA	TGTGCCAGCAGCTTAGGTGTCAGGGGGCAGACTGAAGCTTTCTTT	CASSLGVRGQTEAFF
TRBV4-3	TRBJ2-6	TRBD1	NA	TGCGCCAGCAGCCAGAGGTATGGGACAGAGATATCTGGGGCCAACGTCCTGACTTTC	CASSQRYGTEISGANVLTF